In its sample, the clone carrying this TCR beta chain was seen a few times. The data originate from a study of blood T cell repertoires in COVID-19. Overall study context: COVID-19 samples, acute and convalescent, were from the United States, Italy and Spain. Sample material is recorded as cDNA or gDNA derived from T cells, B-cell-depleted T cells, or PBMCs.

Per germline, CDR1 KGHSH and CDR2 LQKENI. Trimming cost V 1 base and J 4 bases, with 13 bases left between them. The CDR3 runs to 15 residues. In the authors' methods: Reference gene primer amplification gave estimated nucleated cell counts. TCRdb's copy holds only in-frame clones and misses some; the assay was immunoSEQ multiplex PCR. The V and J calls and the clone size are those of that table, but D and trimming were determined from the DNA. The sample contains around 250,000 clones, about 84% of which appear only once. This chain connects TRBV18 to TRBJ1-2; D unclear. The sequenced sample consisted of peripheral blood. The TCR sequence derives from an elderly man with acute or convalescent COVID-19. The DNA for the CDR3 is TGTGCCAGCTCACCACAGAAAGAGGGAGGCTATGGCTACACCTTC. Encoded protein: CASSPQKEGGYGYTF.